This entry features one T cell receptor (beta chain) sequence. Original processing methods: Estimation of nucleated cell counts was performed using reference gene primer amplification. The assay was immunoSEQ multiplex PCR, and TCRdb's table has in-frame clones only and misses some. The DNA was the basis for D and trimming; V, J and clone size are from that table. The data contain approximately 200,000 clones, around 84% of them seen just once; the ten biggest clones take up approximately 0.89%. This CDR3 is 15 amino acids long. Germline lookup yields CDR1 MDHEN and CDR2 SYDVKM. With 7 bases removed from V and 0 bases from J, the gap between germline ends came to 13 bases. The sample belongs to a study of blood T cell repertoires in COVID-19. As for the study in general: From the United States, Italy and Spain came samples of acute and convalescent COVID-19. T cells, B-cell-depleted T cells, or PBMCs supplied cDNA or gDNA.

The rearrangement joins TRBV28 to TRBJ1-3; D gene uncertain. The specimen sequenced was peripheral blood. This clonotype was sampled from a man aged 35-49 years with acute or convalescent COVID-19. In DNA, the CDR3 is TGTGCCAGCATTGAAGACTCCAACTCTGGAAACACCATATATTTT. Translated: CASIEDSNSGNTIYF.